A single T cell receptor beta chain is shown here with its context. What it binds is unknown. This CDR3 comprises 12 residues. Trimming shortened V by 1 base and J by 6 bases, and 10 bases separated the two germline ends. Germline assignment: CDR1 DFQATT and CDR2 SNEGSKA (reference sequence). This sample was included in a study of T-cell reconstitution after alpha-beta-depleted transplantation in children. Study-wide results and caveats: From newly produced T cells came most of the T-cell counts and diversity one year after transplant. At day 60, the high TCRbeta diversity found in some patients originated from recipient T cells and thymic progenitors that had survived. Several hundred expanded graft clones reportedly supplied alpha-beta T cells about two months after transplant.

Library preparation (for TCRbeta) was performed with unique molecular identifiers. One entry per CDR3 protein, called by TCRdb with MiXCR from the PCR reads. The sample shows roughly 790,000 distinct CDR3 sequences, approximately 15% of them seen only once. The sequencing used PBMCs, mostly from graft donor cells, collected 360 days after TCRalphabeta/CD19-depleted stem cell transplant. V and J are TRBV20-1 and TRBJ2-7; D could derive from TRBD1 or TRBD2 (5 bases each). This receptor was obtained from a male patient younger than 18 who had a stem cell transplant for acute lymphoblastic leukemia, so the T cells may come from the graft donor. The CDR3 spells CSARGWGSEQYF. The CDR3 bases are TGCAGTGCTAGAGGGTGGGGGTCCGAGCAGTACTTC.